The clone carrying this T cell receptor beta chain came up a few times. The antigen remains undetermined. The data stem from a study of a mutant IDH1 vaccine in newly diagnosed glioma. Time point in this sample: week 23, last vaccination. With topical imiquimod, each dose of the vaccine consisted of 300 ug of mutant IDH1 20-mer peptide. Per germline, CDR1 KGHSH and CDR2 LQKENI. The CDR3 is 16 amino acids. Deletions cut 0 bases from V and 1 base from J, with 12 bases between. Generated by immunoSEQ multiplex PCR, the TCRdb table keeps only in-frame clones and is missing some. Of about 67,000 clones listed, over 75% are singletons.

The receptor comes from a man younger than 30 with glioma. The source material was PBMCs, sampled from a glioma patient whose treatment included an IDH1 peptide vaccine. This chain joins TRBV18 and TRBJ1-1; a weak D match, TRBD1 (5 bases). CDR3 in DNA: TGTGCCAGCTCACCACCTCGTGGGGACCCGAACACTGAAGCTTTCTTT. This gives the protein CASSPPRGDPNTEAFF.